The 25 T cell receptor beta chains given below trace back to one sample, sequenced in a study of OX40 agonist ivuxolimab in advanced cancers. Method: immunoSEQ multiplex PCR; TCRdb's copy keeps in-frame clones and lacks some. The sample carries 90,000 to 100,000 clones, roughly nine tenths recorded once. The source was CD4+ or CD8+ T cells sorted from blood, collected in a trial of the OX40 agonist ivuxolimab. These receptors were collected from an adult with an advanced solid tumor such as melanoma, head and neck, liver or kidney cancer.

The count of this clone is one. The chain links TRBV7-6 to TRBJ2-5; D is unclear. The CDR3 spans 16 residues. The germline CDR1 and CDR2 sequences are SGHVS and FNYEAQ. The ends were cut back, 1 base at V and 1 base at J, with 13 bases in the middle. CDR3: CASSLVAAGTQETQYF. CDR3 bases: TGTGCCAGCAGCTTAGTTGCGGCCGGTACCCAAGAGACCCAGTACTTC.

The chain is built from TRBV13 and TRBJ2-3; 8 bases align to TRBD2. J was trimmed by 1 base and V by 5 bases; bases with no gene match: 8. CDR1 and CDR2 from the germline V gene are PRHDT and FYEKMQ (reference sequence). This CDR3 is built from 16 residues. CDR3 bases: TGTGCCAGCAGCCCGCCGGGGGGGGTCGGCACAGATACGCAGTATTTT. Its protein is CASSPPGGVGTDTQYF.

The chain uses TRBV2 and TRBJ2-7, with 7 bases aligning to TRBD1. With V trimmed by 5 bases and J by 3 bases, 4 bases remained unmatched. The length of the CDR3 is 13 residues. Germline V gives CDR1 SNHLY, CDR2 FYNNEI. The CDR3: CASSRGPLYEQYV. The CDR3 nucleotides are TGTGCCAGCAGTAGGGGGCCTCTCTACGAGCAGTACGTC.

The gene calls are TRBV30 and TRBJ1-1; D might be TRBD1 (6 bases). This CDR3 spans 16 amino acids. The V gene lost 2 bases and the J gene lost 0 bases, with 16 bases spanning the gap. Germline V gene lookup returns CDR1 GTSNPN and CDR2 SVGIG (reference sequence). CDR3 sequence reads: CAWSNGGASMNTEAFF. The CDR3 region has the DNA TGTGCCTGGAGTAACGGGGGGGCCAGCATGAACACTGAAGCTTTCTTT.

J is TRBJ2-7 and V is TRBV6-1, with no clear D. This CDR3 region has 14 residues. The germline gives CDR1 MNHNS, CDR2 SASEGT. The V end was cut by 5 bases, the J end by 4 bases, with 15 bases between. The CDR3 here is CASSFAPGGYEQYF. CDR3 bases: TGTGCCAGCAGTTTCGCCCCCGGCGGATACGAGCAGTACTTC.

The gene calls are TRBV5-4 and TRBJ2-7, with D hard to call. The germline V gene has CDR1 SGHNT and CDR2 YYREEE (reference sequence). The CDR3 is 14 residues long. V was cut by 3 bases and J by 0 bases, with 10 bases left in between. CDR3 amino acids: CASSYGHSSYEQYV. CDR3 sequence (DNA): TGTGCCAGCAGCTATGGGCATAGCTCCTACGAGCAGTACGTC.

The chain uses TRBV6-1 and TRBJ1-4; D gene unclear. The V gene's germline CDR1 is MNHNS and CDR2 SASEGT. V lost 2 bases and J lost 5, with 9 bases in between. The CDR3 spans 14 residues. The CDR3 bases are TGTGCCAGCAGTGAACCAAGGATAAATGAAAAACTGTTTTTT. Protein sequence: CASSEPRINEKLFF.

The chain combines TRBV7-3 with TRBJ2-2; 12 nucleotides match TRBD2. V was pared by 5 bases and J by 8 bases, with 9 bases of the junction left unmatched. Germline lookup yields CDR1 SGHTA and CDR2 FQGTGA. The CDR3 sequence is 16 residues long. CDR3: CASSPRLAGAVGELFF. CDR3 bases: TGTGCCAGCAGCCCTCGACTAGCGGGAGCAGTGGGGGAGCTGTTTTTT.

This clone was picked up one time. V and J are TRBV19 and TRBJ2-2, with 8 bases aligning to TRBD1. Germline loops: CDR1 LNHDA, CDR2 SQIVND (reference sequence). This CDR3 has 16 amino acids. V was pared by 0 bases and J by 6 bases, with 6 bases of the junction left unmatched. CDR3 in DNA: TGTGCCAGTAGTATAGATGGACAGGGCTTCGCCGGGGAGCTGTTTTTT. It encodes CASSIDGQGFAGELFF.

The chain is built from TRBV11-2 and TRBJ1-4; D is undetermined. This CDR3 has 14 amino acids. CDR1 and CDR2 (germline): SGHAT, FQNNGV. Trimming took off 3 bases at V and 6 bases at J, with 11 bases between the two ends. CDR3 coding DNA: TGTGCCAGCAGCTTCCGAATTAGGGATGAAAAACTGTTTTTT. Protein sequence: CASSFRIRDEKLFF.

The chain joins TRBV6-5 to TRBJ1-1; 10 bases align to TRBD1. Germline assignment: CDR1 MNHEY and CDR2 SVGAGI. V lost 0 bases to trimming and J lost 11 bases; unmatched junction nucleotides: 3. The CDR3 loop spans 13 amino acids. CDR3 in amino acids: CASSYSGTGDAFF. CDR3 nucleotides: TGTGCCAGCAGTTACTCAGGGACAGGGGACGCTTTCTTT.

This chain connects TRBV6-1 to TRBJ1-5, with 7 bases that match TRBD1. V was clipped by 7 bases and J by 7 bases; unmatched bases: 10. Germline V lookup: CDR1 MNHNS, CDR2 SASEGT. The CDR3 contains 14 residues. The CDR3 sequence is CASNYGQADQPQHF. As DNA, the CDR3 is TGTGCCAGCAATTACGGACAGGCAGACCAGCCCCAGCATTTT.

The chain couples TRBV6-1 to TRBJ2-5; 13 bases are shared with TRBD2. The CDR3 runs 15 residues. J was trimmed by 3 bases and V by 6 bases; bases with no gene match: 4. CDR1 is MNHNS and CDR2 is SASEGT in the germline V gene. DNA for the CDR3: TGTGCCAGCAGGGGCGGACTAGCGGGAGAAGAGACCCAGTACTTC. It codes for CASRGGLAGEETQYF.

The rearrangement joins TRBV7-2 to TRBJ1-1; 9 nucleotides match TRBD1. Germline CDR1 and CDR2: SGHTA and FQGNSA. The V gene end was trimmed by 2 bases and the J gene end by 3 bases; junction bases not matched to a gene: 10. CDR3 length equals 17 residues. The CDR3 nucleotides read TGTGCCAGCAGCTTAATCGGGACAGGGCTTTCGTACACTGAAGCTTTCTTT. Protein sequence: CASSLIGTGLSYTEAFF.

CDR3 bases: TGCGCCAGCAGCTTGCAAAGGGAGACCCAGTACTTC. Its translation is CASSLQRETQYF. This rearrangement joins TRBV5-1 to TRBJ2-5; D call uncertain. Germline assignment: CDR1 SGHRS and CDR2 YFSETQ. V lost 1 base and J lost 5, with 6 bases in between. CDR3 length equals 12 residues.

This rearrangement joins TRBV27 to TRBJ1-6; tentative D call: TRBD1 (6 bases). Germline V gene data show CDR1 as MNHEY and CDR2 as SMNVEV (reference sequence). Trimming cost V 5 bases and J 9 bases, with 11 bases left between them. The CDR3 covers 13 residues. CDR3 DNA: TGTGCCAGCAGTACAGGGACGAGTTCACCCCTCCACTTT. Its translation is CASSTGTSSPLHF.

The gene calls are TRBV7-6 and TRBJ2-3; 13 bases map to TRBD2. V dropped 5 bases and J dropped 4; count of bases not matched to a gene: 9. Germline V gene lookup returns CDR1 SGHVS and CDR2 FNYEAQ. This CDR3 is built from 17 residues. The CDR3 DNA is TGTGCCAGCAGCCTCACTAGCGGGAGGGCCTATCCAGATACGCAGTATTTT. Protein: CASSLTSGRAYPDTQYF. The whole variable domain, remainder taken from reference TRBV7-6 and TRBJ2-3, is GAGVSQSPRYKVTKRGQDVALRCDPISGHVSLYWYRQALGQGPEFLTYFNYEAQQDKSGLPNDRFSAERPEGSISTLTIQRTEQRDSAMYRCASSLTSGRAYPDTQYFGPGTRLTVL.

The chain joins TRBV30 to TRBJ2-3; 8 bases map to TRBD2. This CDR3 spans 14 amino acids. Germline lookup yields CDR1 GTSNPN and CDR2 SVGIG (reference sequence). V was pared by 3 bases and J by 10 bases, with 12 bases of the junction left unmatched. CDR3 loop: CAWSPSGSGGAQYF. The CDR3 coding sequence is TGTGCCTGGAGCCCCTCGGGTTCGGGGGGGGCGCAGTATTTT.

The CDR3 DNA reads TGTGCCAGCAGCTTCCTGGGACTAGCGGGAGGGAATGAGCAGTTCTTC. Its protein is CASSFLGLAGGNEQFF. The chain carries TRBV5-6 and TRBJ2-1; 16 bases line up with TRBD2. V gave up 2 bases and J gave up 7 bases; unmatched junction bases: 3. The CDR3 has 16 amino acids. Germline V gene sequence: CDR1 SGHDT, CDR2 YYEEEE.

The chain carries TRBV30 and TRBJ2-3; 7 bases align to TRBD2. The CDR3 runs to 11 residues. Per germline, CDR1 GTSNPN and CDR2 SVGIG (reference sequence). The ends lost 5 bases at V and 9 bases at J; junction bases unmatched: 5. The CDR3 DNA follows: TGTGCCTGGGTGACTAGCCGAACGCAGTATTTT. It translates to CAWVTSRTQYF.

The chain employs TRBV7-7 and TRBJ2-1; D might be TRBD1 or TRBD2, each matching 6 bases. V lost 4 bases and J lost 6, with 19 bases in between. This CDR3 region has 16 residues. CDR1 and CDR2 from the germline V gene are SSHAT and FNYEAQ (reference sequence). The DNA for the CDR3 is TGTGCCAGCAGCTCGGGGGCAGGGTCTTTAGGCAATGAGCAGTTCTTC. This codes for CASSSGAGSLGNEQFF.

This sequence joins TRBV5-1 and TRBJ1-3; no definite D call. Trimming removed 5 bases from V and 2 bases from J, with 11 bases in between. Germline CDR1 is SGHRS and CDR2 is YFSETQ. The CDR3 runs to 14 residues. The CDR3 nucleotides are TGCGCCAGCAGAAAAACAGAGACTGGAAACACCATATATTTT. Translation gives CASRKTETGNTIYF.

This CDR3 reads CASTTGGLAEQFF. CDR3 bases: TGTGCCAGTACCACCGGGGGGCTAGCTGAGCAGTTCTTC. This chain connects TRBV27 to TRBJ2-1; D possibly corresponds to TRBD2 (7 bases). Germline CDR1 reads MNHEY; CDR2 reads SMNVEV (reference sequence). The CDR3 consists of 13 residues. V lost 9 bases, J lost 9 bases, and 18 bases lay in between.

The gene calls are TRBV5-1 and TRBJ2-2; 8 bases map to TRBD2. The CDR3 runs 16 residues. Germline CDR1 reads SGHRS; CDR2 reads YFSETQ. Unmatched junction bases numbered 9, after V lost 7 bases and J lost 1 base. For the CDR3, the DNA is TGCGCCAGCGGACTGGAAGCGGGGGTGAACACCGGGGAGCTGTTTTTT. Protein sequence: CASGLEAGVNTGELFF.

There are a few counts of this clone. This chain uses TRBV2 with TRBJ1-2, with D unresolved. V shed 4 bases and J shed 8 bases, with 14 bases lying between them. The CDR3 totals 13 residues. Per the germline V gene, CDR1 is SNHLY and CDR2 is FYNNEI. Here the CDR3 reads CASSVLTRGGYTF. The CDR3 bases are TGTGCCAGCAGTGTGCTAACTCGAGGGGGCTACACCTTC.